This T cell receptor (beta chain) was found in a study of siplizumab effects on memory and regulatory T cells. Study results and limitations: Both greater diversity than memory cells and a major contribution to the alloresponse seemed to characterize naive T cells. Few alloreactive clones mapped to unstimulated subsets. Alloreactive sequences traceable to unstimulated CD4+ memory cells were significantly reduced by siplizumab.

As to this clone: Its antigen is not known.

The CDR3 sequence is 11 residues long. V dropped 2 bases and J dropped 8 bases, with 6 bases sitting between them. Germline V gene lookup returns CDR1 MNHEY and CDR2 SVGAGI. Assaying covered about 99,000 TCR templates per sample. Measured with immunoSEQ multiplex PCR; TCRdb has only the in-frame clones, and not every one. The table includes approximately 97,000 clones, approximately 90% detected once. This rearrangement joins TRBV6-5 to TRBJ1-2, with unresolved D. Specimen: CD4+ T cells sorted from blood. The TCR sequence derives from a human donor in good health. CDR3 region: CASSYEAGYTF. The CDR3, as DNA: TGTGCCAGCAGTTACGAGGCAGGCTACACCTTC.